A single sample is the source of the 21 T cell receptor beta chains below, sequenced in a study of cytomegalovirus exposure and HLA in healthy donors. PCR employed 60 Vbeta and 13 Jbeta primers. The protocol was immunoSEQ multiplex PCR, while the TCRdb copy is restricted to in-frame clones and leaves out a portion. The repertoire includes 100,000 to 150,000 clones, approximately 84% of them detected once, and approximately 1.5% sits in the top ten. Source material: PBMCs. Receptor source: a young woman in good health and CMV-seronegative.

The chain has TRBV5-4 and TRBJ1-6; 7 nucleotides agree with TRBD1. CDR3 size: 15 residues. The germline gives CDR1 SGHNT, CDR2 YYREEE (reference sequence). The trim removed 0 bases at V and 7 bases at J, leaving 4 bases unmatched. CDR3 sequence reads: CASSLAPTGNSPLHF. CDR3 sequence (DNA): TGTGCCAGCAGCTTGGCCCCGACAGGGAATTCACCCCTCCACTTT. The full variable domain, with the rest looked up from reference TRBV5-4 and TRBJ1-6, is ETGVTQSPTHLIKTRGQQVTLRCSSQSGHNTVSWYQQALGQGPQFIFQYYREEENGRGNFPPRFSGLQFPNYSSELNVNALELDDSALYLCASSLAPTGNSPLHFGNGTRLTVT.

The chain employs TRBV30 and TRBJ2-1, with a possible D match to TRBD2 (5 bases). Germline-derived CDR1 and CDR2 are GTSNPN and SVGIG (reference sequence). The CDR3 loop spans 15 amino acids. V dropped 2 bases and J dropped 0 bases, with 11 bases sitting between them. CDR3: CAWSRRASSYNEQFF. CDR3 in DNA: TGTGCCTGGAGTCGGCGGGCCAGCTCCTACAATGAGCAGTTCTTC.

This clone was observed a few times. CDR3 bases: TGTGCCAGCAGCGATATCACTAAAGACGAGCAGTACTTC. It translates to CASSDITKDEQYF. The chain employs TRBV5-4 and TRBJ2-7; D is unresolved. Per germline, CDR1 SGHNT and CDR2 YYREEE (reference sequence). V gave up 4 bases and J gave up 5 bases, with 13 bases separating them. The CDR3 runs 13 residues.

Only one count was recorded for this clone. The rearrangement joins TRBV2 to TRBJ1-1, with D perhaps matching TRBD1 (6 bases). From germline, CDR1 is SNHLY and CDR2 FYNNEI. The length of the CDR3 is 13 residues. Between the trimmed V and J ends, which lost 6 bases and 1 base, there was a span of 9 bases. The CDR3 DNA follows: TGTGCCAGCAGCGCGGACAGGAACACTGAAGCTTTCTTT. This encodes CASSADRNTEAFF.

The genes are TRBV5-1 and TRBJ2-5; tentative D call: TRBD2 (6 bases). CDR3 size: 15 residues. V lost 5 bases, J lost 1 base, and 15 bases lay in between. Germline loops: CDR1 SGHRS, CDR2 YFSETQ. The CDR3 loop is CASRGVVGGQETQYF. DNA for the CDR3: TGCGCCAGCAGGGGCGTGGTCGGGGGCCAAGAGACCCAGTACTTC.

The rearrangement uses TRBV19 and TRBJ1-1; D unresolved. The CDR3 covers 13 residues. The V and J ends lost 2 bases and 12 bases respectively, with 16 bases between them. CDR1 and CDR2 (germline): LNHDA, SQIVND (reference sequence). As DNA, the CDR3 is TGTGCCAGTAGTATAAGCCAGTCAAGCGGGTCTTTCTTT. Encoded protein: CASSISQSSGSFF.

The chain employs TRBV4-1 and TRBJ2-2; 14 nucleotides line up with TRBD2. This CDR3 contains 18 residues. From germline, CDR1 is MGHRA and CDR2 YSYEKL. The ends lost 0 bases at V and 7 bases at J; junction bases unmatched: 7. CDR3 coding DNA: TGCGCCAGCAGCCAAGAGGGACTAGCGGGGGCAAGAGTCGGGGAGCTGTTTTTT. The encoded protein is CASSQEGLAGARVGELFF.

This chain links TRBV12-5 with TRBJ2-7; 10 positions match TRBD2. Germline CDR1 is LGHNT and CDR2 is FRNRAP. V shed 3 bases, J shed 6 bases, and the junction held 14 bases outside the gene matches. There are 17 residues in the CDR3. The CDR3 sequence is CASGLVTTLAGDPEQYF. CDR3 nucleotides: TGTGCTAGTGGTTTAGTCACGACGCTAGCGGGAGATCCCGAGCAGTACTTC.

The chain is built from TRBV6-4 and TRBJ2-1, with 8 bases lining up with TRBD2. The CDR3 runs to 13 residues. Germline lookup yields CDR1 MRHNA and CDR2 SNTAGT. Losses at the gene ends were 2 bases for V and 6 bases for J; bases not matched to a gene: 0. The CDR3 spells CASSDGTSNEQFF. In DNA form, the CDR3 reads TGTGCCAGCAGTGACGGGACTAGCAATGAGCAGTTCTTC.

The chain is built from TRBV15 and TRBJ2-7; 7 positions agree with TRBD1. This CDR3 region has 14 residues. The junction had 7 bases not matched to a gene; V was cut back by 1 base and J by 7 bases. Germline assignment: CDR1 LNHNV and CDR2 YYDKDF (reference sequence). CDR3 residues: CATSRVEGALEQYF. As DNA, the CDR3 is TGTGCCACCAGCAGAGTAGAGGGGGCGCTTGAGCAGTACTTC.

The chain employs TRBV10-2 and TRBJ2-1; 12 nucleotides match TRBD2. The germline V gene encodes CDR1 WSHSY and CDR2 SAAADI. The CDR3 is 17 amino acids. The junction had 10 bases not matched to a gene; V was cut back by 4 bases and J by 6 bases. Here the CDR3 DNA reads TGCGCCAGCAGTGTCTCCGGACTAGCGGGATTATCCAATGAGCAGTTCTTC. This gives the protein CASSVSGLAGLSNEQFF.

The V and J genes are TRBV5-1 and TRBJ1-2; TRBD1 agrees at 7 bases. V shed 2 bases, J shed 4 bases, and the junction held 5 bases outside the gene matches. This CDR3 is built from 14 residues. The V gene's germline CDR1 is SGHRS and CDR2 YFSETQ. As DNA, the CDR3 is TGCGCCAGCAGCTTAGACAGGGCAGGCTATGGCTACACCTTC. Translating it yields CASSLDRAGYGYTF. Filled out from reference TRBV5-1 and TRBJ1-2, the complete variable domain reads KAGVTQTPRYLIKTRGQQVTLSCSPISGHRSVSWYQQTPGQGLQFLFEYFSETQRNKGNFPGRFSGRQFSNSRSEMNVSTLELGDSALYLCASSLDRAGYGYTFGSGTRLTVV.

This clone was found a few times. V gene TRBV5-1 combines with J gene TRBJ2-5, with 11 bases fitting TRBD1. The CDR3 runs 14 residues. Germline CDR1 is SGHRS and CDR2 is YFSETQ. V shed 5 bases and J 5 bases; nucleotides not matched to a gene: 5. CDR3 sequence reads: CASRPGQGAETQYF. CDR3 in DNA: TGCGCCAGCAGACCAGGACAGGGGGCTGAGACCCAGTACTTC.

The chain uses TRBV10-1 and TRBJ1-5; D may be TRBD1 (5 bases). CDR1 is WNHNN, CDR2 SYGVQD, per germline (reference sequence). The CDR3 length is 13 residues. V lost 9 bases and J 5 bases, leaving 14 bases between the germline ends. For the CDR3, the DNA is TGCGCCAGACCGGGACTCCAACATCAGCCCCAGCATTTT. Its protein product is CARPGLQHQPQHF.

The V and J genes are TRBV15 and TRBJ1-1; D remains ambiguous. This CDR3 contains 13 residues. The V end was cut by 8 bases, the J end by 5 bases, with 15 bases between. The V gene's germline CDR1 is LNHNV and CDR2 YYDKDF (reference sequence). The CDR3 DNA sequence: TGTGCCACCGGGAAGGGATGGGAGACTGAAGCTTTCTTT. This translates into CATGKGWETEAFF.

This chain connects TRBV30 to TRBJ1-3; unclear D gene. The V end lost 3 bases, the J end lost 4 bases, and 10 bases lay between the germline ends. Germline V gene data show CDR1 as GTSNPN and CDR2 as SVGIG (reference sequence). CDR3 length equals 13 residues. This CDR3 reads CAWSPAVGNTIYF. Here the CDR3 DNA reads TGTGCCTGGAGCCCCGCGGTCGGAAACACCATATATTTT.

The rearrangement links TRBV19 to TRBJ1-1; TRBD1 matches at 8 bases. Per germline, CDR1 LNHDA and CDR2 SQIVND (reference sequence). With V trimmed by 3 bases and J by 4 bases, 4 bases remained unmatched. The CDR3 consists of 14 residues. The CDR3 reads CASSMDRVGTEAFF. In DNA form, the CDR3 reads TGTGCCAGTAGTATGGACAGGGTTGGCACTGAAGCTTTCTTT. Supplemented by reference TRBV19 and TRBJ1-1, the full variable domain reads DGGITQSPKYLFRKEGQNVTLSCEQNLNHDAMYWYRQDPGQGLRLIYYSQIVNDFQKGDIAEGYSVSREKKESFPLTVTSAQKNPTAFYLCASSMDRVGTEAFFGQGTRLTVV.

This clone showed up just a few times. The V and J genes are TRBV7-6 and TRBJ1-3, with D perhaps matching TRBD1 (6 bases). V was cut by 5 bases and J by 7 bases, with 9 bases left in between. Germline V gives CDR1 SGHVS, CDR2 FNYEAQ. The CDR3 extends over 12 amino acids. CDR3 in amino acids: CASSRDRNTIYF. The CDR3 nucleotides are TGTGCCAGCAGCCGCGACAGGAACACCATATATTTT.

The chain has TRBV6-1 and TRBJ1-4; 10 nucleotides match TRBD1. J gave up 7 bases and V 11 bases, and 7 bases lay outside the gene matches. Germline lookup yields CDR1 MNHNS and CDR2 SASEGT. This CDR3 contains 13 residues. The CDR3 DNA reads TGTGCCGGGCGAGGGACAGGGGTTGAAAAACTGTTTTTT. Protein sequence: CAGRGTGVEKLFF.

Turning to this clone: Other DNA sequences in the sample encode the same CDR3. The chain joins TRBV19 to TRBJ2-5; D perhaps matches TRBD2 (5 bases). The ends were cut back, 0 bases at V and 3 bases at J, with 5 bases in the middle. The CDR3 length is 13 residues. CDR1 and CDR2 from the germline V gene are LNHDA and SQIVND (reference sequence). The CDR3 here is CASSIDGEETQYF. The CDR3 DNA reads as TGTGCCAGTAGTATAGACGGGGAAGAGACCCAGTACTTC.

There are a few counts of this clone. The V gene is TRBV14, the J gene TRBJ2-3, with TRBD1 as a possible D gene (6 bases). V was trimmed by 3 bases and J by 6 bases, leaving 25 bases between them. The CDR3 is 18 amino acids. CDR1 and CDR2 (germline): SGHDN, FVKESK. The CDR3 loop is CASSQPWQAGVLVDTQYF. The CDR3 DNA sequence: TGTGCCAGCAGCCAGCCTTGGCAGGCAGGGGTTTTGGTGGATACGCAGTATTTT.